This TCR beta chain appears in the sequencing data of a study of graft-versus-host responses after intestinal transplantation. Study-wide background: Anti-thymocyte globulin induction, then tacrolimus and steroids for two to four years, went to all recipients.

V gave up 3 bases and J gave up 3 bases, with 14 bases separating them. Germline CDR1 SQVTM, CDR2 ANQGSEA. The CDR3 loop spans 14 amino acids. TCRdb keeps only in-frame clones here, not all; method: immunoSEQ multiplex PCR. The table lists fewer than 90,000 clones, roughly 93% of them singletons. On this clone itself: As yet, its antigen is unknown.

Findings and caveats of the study: Association was observed between peak circulating GvH clone levels and early post-transplant HvG declines. The marrow of recipients harbored GvH clones, and ileum or blood showed some of them first. Some patients had graft-donor T cell macrochimerism. In their allografts, the ratios of graft-versus-host to host-versus-graft T cell clones were high.

This TCR was recovered from a human donor who was the organ donor for an intestinal transplant. Material: unstimulated CD4+ T cells sorted from spleen or lymph node cells, obtained before transplant. This rearrangement joins TRBV29-1 to TRBJ1-1, with D uncertain. The DNA for the CDR3 is TGCAGCGTTGATATGGACCGGCACTACACTGAAGCTTTCTTT. Translation: CSVDMDRHYTEAFF.